The table lists the clone carrying this T cell receptor beta chain with a few counts. This specimen comes from a study of blood T cell repertoires in COVID-19. Overall study context: Spain, Italy and the United States supplied samples that represented acute and convalescent COVID-19. Sources were T cells, B-cell-depleted T cells, or PBMCs; the material itself was cDNA or gDNA.

V lost 1 base, J lost 8 bases, and 6 bases stayed unmatched. Per germline, CDR1 LNHDA and CDR2 SQIVND (reference sequence). There are 15 residues in the CDR3. Per the original data handling: By means of reference gene primer amplification, nucleated cell counts were estimated. Libraries were prepared by immunoSEQ multiplex PCR; TCRdb keeps only in-frame clonotypes and omits some of them. V, J and clone size are taken as reported in that table, and D and trimming were inferred from the DNA itself. The sample lists under 250,000 clones; around 82% were seen once. Sample: peripheral blood. V and J are TRBV19 and TRBJ2-1; 9 nucleotides match TRBD2. The clonotype was recovered from a woman aged 70-85 years with acute or convalescent COVID-19. The CDR3 DNA reads TGTGCCAGTAGTATAGCGGCTAGCGGGGCGGATGAGCAGTTCTTC. Translated, it gives CASSIAASGADEQFF.